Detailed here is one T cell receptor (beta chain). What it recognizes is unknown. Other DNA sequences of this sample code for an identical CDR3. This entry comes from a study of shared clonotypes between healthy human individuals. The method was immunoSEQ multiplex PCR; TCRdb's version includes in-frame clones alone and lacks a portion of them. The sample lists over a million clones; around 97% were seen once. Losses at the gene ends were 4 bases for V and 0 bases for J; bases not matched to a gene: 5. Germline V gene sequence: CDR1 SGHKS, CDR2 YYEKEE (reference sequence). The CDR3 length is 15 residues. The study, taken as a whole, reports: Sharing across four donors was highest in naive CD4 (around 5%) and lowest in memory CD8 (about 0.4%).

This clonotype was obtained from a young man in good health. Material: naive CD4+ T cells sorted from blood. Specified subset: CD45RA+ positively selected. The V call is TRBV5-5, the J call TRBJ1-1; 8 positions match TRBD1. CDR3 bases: TGTGCCAGCAGCCCCCGACAGGGGATGAACACTGAAGCTTTCTTT. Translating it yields CASSPRQGMNTEAFF.